Listed here are 19 T cell receptor beta chains from one sample, sequenced in a study of T cells in Graves' hyperthyroidism and ophthalmopathy. There were TCR beta CDR3 regions amplified from RNA transcripts. First-round RT-PCR of the TCR CDR3 relied on the HTBI primer set. Using its own MiXCR run on the multiplex PCR reads, TCRdb lists one record per CDR3 protein. The table has around 500,000 distinct CDR3 sequences, around 16% seen once. The sample was blood. These receptors all stem from a woman in her twenties or thirties with Graves' ophthalmopathy.

The gene calls are TRBV5-1 and TRBJ2-2; possible D gene TRBD2, 6 bases. The germline CDR1 and CDR2 sequences are SGHRS and YFSETQ. This CDR3 is 17 amino acids long. V was clipped by 3 bases and J by 4 bases, with 19 bases between them. CDR3 sequence reads: CASSSSPGSTTTGELFF. The CDR3 region has the DNA TGCGCCAGCAGCTCGAGCCCCGGGAGTACCACCACCGGGGAGCTGTTTTTT.

The chain uses TRBV11-1 and TRBJ2-7; D not resolved. Trimming removed 7 bases from V and 5 bases from J, with 15 bases in between. The V gene's germline CDR1 is SGHAT and CDR2 FQDESV (reference sequence). The CDR3 is 13 residues long. CDR3 in DNA: TGTGCCAGCAACCTAAGAGGTCTGGACGAGCAGTACTTC. It encodes CASNLRGLDEQYF.

This clonotype was counted once. CDR3 nucleotide sequence: TGTGCCAGCCGCCGACAGGGCGGCCCAAGGGAAAAACTGTTTTTT. It translates to CASRRQGGPREKLFF. The chain uses TRBV6-2 or TRBV6-3 and TRBJ1-4; TRBD1 agrees at 7 bases. Losses at the gene ends were 8 bases for V and 8 bases for J; bases not matched to a gene: 14. Per germline, CDR1 MNHEY and CDR2 SVGEGT. The CDR3 contains 15 residues.

This clonotype showed up many times. CDR3 amino acids: CASSFTPYEQYF. The CDR3 DNA sequence: TGTGCCAGCAGCTTCACGCCCTACGAGCAGTACTTC. The J gene is TRBJ2-7, the V gene TRBV7-8; D is ambiguous. Trimming took 3 bases from V and 2 from J, leaving 5 bases between them. The CDR3 spans 12 residues. Per the germline V gene, CDR1 is SGHVS and CDR2 is FQNEAQ.

In its sample, this clonotype was seen a few times. The J gene is TRBJ1-4, the V gene TRBV5-1; D possibly corresponds to TRBD1 (6 bases). Germline CDR1 reads SGHRS; CDR2 reads YFSETQ. V lost 6 bases and J 5 bases, leaving 14 bases between the germline ends. The length of the CDR3 is 14 residues. CDR3 amino acids: CASTSTGGNEKLFF. In DNA, the CDR3 is TGCGCCAGCACGTCGACAGGAGGAAATGAAAAACTGTTTTTT.

The chain has TRBV4-1 and TRBJ2-5; the D gene is possibly TRBD2 (5 bases). The CDR3 length is 15 residues. V lost 1 base, J lost 4 bases, and 13 bases lay in between. The germline V gene has CDR1 MGHRA and CDR2 YSYEKL. The CDR3 loop is CASSQVAADRETQYF. CDR3 nucleotide sequence: TGCGCCAGCAGCCAAGTCGCAGCGGATCGAGAGACCCAGTACTTC.

Details on this clonotype: A much larger clone differs by one base, so this may be a read error. The chain carries TRBV7-6 and TRBJ2-5; D call uncertain. The germline gives CDR1 SGHVS, CDR2 FNYEAQ. V lost 4 bases, J lost 7 bases, and 10 bases lay in between. This CDR3 region has 12 residues. Written as DNA, the CDR3 is TGTGCCAGCAGCTCGACTTTAGGGACCCAGTACTTC. It specifies CASSSTLGTQYF.

This chain uses TRBV6-1 with TRBJ1-4; tentative D call: TRBD1 (5 bases). The CDR3 contains 14 residues. Germline V gene data show CDR1 as MNHNS and CDR2 as SASEGT. The V gene lost 2 bases and the J gene lost 10 bases, with 14 bases spanning the gap. CDR3 amino acids: CASSERGDGGKLFF. The CDR3 DNA reads TGTGCCAGCAGTGAAAGAGGGGACGGAGGAAAACTGTTTTTT.

The gene calls are TRBV6-1 and TRBJ1-5; the match to TRBD1 covers 7 bases. V shed 7 bases, J shed 6 bases, and the junction held 12 bases outside the gene matches. In germline, CDR1 is MNHNS, CDR2 SASEGT. The CDR3 has 15 amino acids. The CDR3 DNA reads as TGTGCCAGCACCTTGGGCAGGGGGACGGTTCAGCCCCAGCATTTT. Encoded protein: CASTLGRGTVQPQHF.

This clonotype was counted at least ten times. This chain uses TRBV5-1 with TRBJ2-3; D might be TRBD1 (5 bases). CDR1 is SGHRS, CDR2 YFSETQ, per germline. With 2 bases removed from V and 3 bases from J, the gap between germline ends came to 10 bases. This CDR3 has 14 amino acids. The CDR3 is CASSFPGATDTQYF. The CDR3 bases are TGCGCCAGCAGCTTCCCTGGGGCAACAGATACGCAGTATTTT.

This clonotype was found a few times. J is TRBJ1-3 and V is TRBV27; 7 positions agree with TRBD1. V was clipped by 5 bases and J by 0 bases; unmatched bases: 7. This CDR3 is 16 amino acids long. Germline V gene data show CDR1 as MNHEY and CDR2 as SMNVEV (reference sequence). CDR3 sequence: CASSMKGANSGNTIYF. The CDR3 region has the DNA TGTGCCAGCAGTATGAAGGGGGCGAACTCTGGAAACACCATATATTTT.

Many counts were recorded for this clonotype. J is TRBJ2-5 and V is TRBV7-2; TRBD1 aligns across 7 bases. There are 13 residues in the CDR3. Germline V gene lookup returns CDR1 SGHTA and CDR2 FQGNSA. The ends lost 4 bases at V and 7 bases at J; junction bases unmatched: 6. As DNA, the CDR3 is TGTGCCAGCAGCTCACAGGGGCGAGGGACCCAGTACTTC. It codes for CASSSQGRGTQYF.

This clonotype was detected ten times or more. This chain's CDR3 is CASSSRTGTEAFF. Here the CDR3 DNA reads TGTGCCAGCAGTTCCCGGACAGGGACTGAAGCTTTCTTT. The chain combines TRBV6-2 or TRBV6-3 with TRBJ1-1, with 8 bases fitting TRBD1. The CDR3 is 13 amino acids. CDR1 is MNHEY, CDR2 SVGEGT, per germline. V was clipped by 4 bases and J by 5 bases; unmatched bases: 3.

This clonotype was found many times. The rearrangement joins TRBV11-3 to TRBJ1-2; 7 nucleotides line up with TRBD1. The CDR3 is 13 amino acids. V was clipped by 5 bases and J by 6 bases; unmatched bases: 6. Germline V gene sequence: CDR1 SGHNT, CDR2 YENEEA. In DNA, the CDR3 is TGTGCCAGCAGCGTTTACAGGGGCCATGGCTACACCTTC. Its translation: CASSVYRGHGYTF.

This clonotype was observed many times. The J gene is TRBJ1-4, the V gene TRBV4-1, with D unclear. V was trimmed by 0 bases and J by 8 bases, leaving 1 base between them. The CDR3 consists of 11 residues. The germline V gene encodes CDR1 MGHRA and CDR2 YSYEKL. The CDR3: CASSQEEKLFF. As DNA, the CDR3 is TGCGCCAGCAGCCAAGAGGAAAAACTGTTTTTT.

The chain combines TRBV12-3 or TRBV12-4 with TRBJ1-4; 11 positions match TRBD1. The CDR3 is made up of 16 amino acids. The trim removed 6 bases at V and 7 bases at J, leaving 10 bases unmatched. The CDR3 sequence is CASRQRTGTGGEKLFF. CDR3 bases: TGTGCCAGCAGACAACGCACCGGGACAGGGGGTGAAAAACTGTTTTTT.

In its sample, this clonotype was seen a few times. The J gene is TRBJ2-3, the V gene TRBV6-1; 13 bases line up with TRBD2. Germline CDR1 reads MNHNS; CDR2 reads SASEGT. This CDR3 region has 15 residues. V lost 6 bases to trimming and J lost 6 bases; unmatched junction nucleotides: 6. CDR3 amino acids: CASSRGLAGSDTQYF. The CDR3 nucleotides are TGTGCCAGCAGCCGGGGACTAGCGGGATCGGATACGCAGTATTTT.

This clonotype occurred a few times. Written as DNA, the CDR3 is TGTGCCAGCAGGCTAGCGGGAGTGGGGGAGCAGTACTTC. Protein sequence: CASRLAGVGEQYF. The chain recombines TRBV27 with TRBJ2-7; the match to TRBD2 covers 10 bases. The CDR3 totals 13 residues. After removal of 6 bases from V and 7 bases from J, the junction contained 6 bases not matched to a gene. Germline lookup yields CDR1 MNHEY and CDR2 SMNVEV (reference sequence).

This clonotype was observed at least ten times. The chain has TRBV5-1 and TRBJ2-1; no reliable D call. V lost 4 bases to trimming and J lost 1 base, with 12 bases between them. The germline gives CDR1 SGHRS, CDR2 YFSETQ. The CDR3 has 15 amino acids. The DNA for the CDR3 is TGCGCCAGCAGCGAAGAAACCCGGTCCTACAATGAGCAGTTCTTC. Translated: CASSEETRSYNEQFF.